Listed here is a single TCR beta chain. Its antigen is unknown. The treatment: around 19 received Ad26.COV2.S at low or high dose, single or two shots; about five received placebo; per-sample allocation not given. The samples were gathered on day 63 after the first injection of vaccine or placebo. V was cut by 5 bases and J by 4 bases, with 14 bases left in between. Germline CDR1 and CDR2: SEHNR and FQNEAQ (reference sequence). The CDR3 length is 14 residues. This record belongs to a study of Ad26.COV2.S vaccination and SARS-CoV-2 variants. For the study at large: The vaccine Ad26.COV2.S was put into the muscle once, or twice with 56 days between. General study results and limits: The study found higher spike-specific TCR breadth in vaccine than placebo recipients.

The data were produced by immunoSEQ multiplex PCR, yet TCRdb's version contains in-frame clones alone and is incomplete. The table shows about 400,000 clones, with roughly four fifths occurring only once. The V gene is TRBV7-9, the J gene TRBJ1-1; no clear D gene. This TCR was sampled from a person aged 18-60 years who received the Ad26.COV2.S COVID-19 vaccine or a placebo. Sequenced material: peripheral blood, taken in a trial of Ad26.COV2.S vaccine versus placebo. The CDR3 DNA follows: TGTGCCAGCAGCCCGGTGGCAGCCCCCACTGAAGCTTTCTTT. Protein: CASSPVAAPTEAFF. Full variable domain (rest looked up from reference TRBV7-9 and TRBJ1-1): DTGVSQNPRHKITKRGQNVTFRCDPISEHNRLYWYRQTLGQGPEFLTYFQNEAQLEKSRLLSDRFSAERPKGSFSTLEIQRTEQGDSAMYLCASSPVAAPTEAFFGQGTRLTVV.